This TCR beta chain was retrieved from a study of neoadjuvant anti-PD-1 for oral cavity cancer. Overall study findings and caveats: Only three patients per response group were TCR-analyzed; validation needed.

As concerns this clone: The antigen remains undetermined.

These newly diagnosed stage II-IVA oral cavity squamous cell carcinoma patients had no prior systemic or radiation treatment. No culture or expansion preceded analysis of these blood cells. Generated by immunoSEQ multiplex PCR, the TCRdb table keeps only in-frame clones and is missing some. The sample lists roughly 67,000 clones, around 83% occurring once. The CDR3 extends over 16 amino acids. V is TRBV21-1 and J is TRBJ2-2; the table's D call of TRBD1 was not tested on the DNA. TRBV21-1 is recorded as a pseudogene. The TCR sequence derives from a person between 35 and 79 years old with oral cavity squamous cell carcinoma. The source material was PBMCs, sampled before nivolumab (anti-PD-1) treatment. In DNA, the CDR3 is TGTGCCAGCAGCAATTGGGGCGTCGCGAACACCGGGGAGCTGTTTTTT. It encodes CASSNWGVANTGELFF.